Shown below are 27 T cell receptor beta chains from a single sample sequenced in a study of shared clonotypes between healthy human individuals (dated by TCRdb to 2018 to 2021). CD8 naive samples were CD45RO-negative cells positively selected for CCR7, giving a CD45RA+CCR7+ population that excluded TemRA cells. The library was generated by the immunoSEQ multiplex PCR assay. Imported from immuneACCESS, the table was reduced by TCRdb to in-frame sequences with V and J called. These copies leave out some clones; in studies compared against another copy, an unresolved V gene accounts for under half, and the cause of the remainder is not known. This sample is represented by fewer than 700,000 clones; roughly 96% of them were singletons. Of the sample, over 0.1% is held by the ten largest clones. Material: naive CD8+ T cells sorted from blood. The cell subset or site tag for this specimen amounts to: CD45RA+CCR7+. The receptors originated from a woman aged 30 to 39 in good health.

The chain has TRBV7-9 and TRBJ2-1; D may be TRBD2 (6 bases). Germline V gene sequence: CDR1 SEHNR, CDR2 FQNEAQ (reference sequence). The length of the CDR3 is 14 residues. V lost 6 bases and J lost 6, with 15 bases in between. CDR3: CASRLWGEGNEQFF. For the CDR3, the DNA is TGTGCCAGCAGATTGTGGGGGGAAGGCAATGAGCAGTTCTTC.

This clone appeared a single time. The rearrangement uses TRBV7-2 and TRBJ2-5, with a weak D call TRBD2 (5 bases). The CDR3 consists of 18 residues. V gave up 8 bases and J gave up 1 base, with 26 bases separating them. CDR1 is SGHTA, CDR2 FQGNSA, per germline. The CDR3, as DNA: TGTGCCAGCGGGAGTGGGGTGTGGGAAGTGTTTTCCCAAGAGACCCAGTACTTC. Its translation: CASGSGVWEVFSQETQYF.

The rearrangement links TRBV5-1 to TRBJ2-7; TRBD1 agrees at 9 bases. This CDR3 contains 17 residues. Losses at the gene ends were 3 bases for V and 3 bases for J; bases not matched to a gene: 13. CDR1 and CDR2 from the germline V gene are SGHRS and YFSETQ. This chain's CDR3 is CASSWEGSRTGVYEQYF. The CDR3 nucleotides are TGCGCCAGCAGCTGGGAGGGTTCGAGGACAGGGGTCTACGAGCAGTACTTC.

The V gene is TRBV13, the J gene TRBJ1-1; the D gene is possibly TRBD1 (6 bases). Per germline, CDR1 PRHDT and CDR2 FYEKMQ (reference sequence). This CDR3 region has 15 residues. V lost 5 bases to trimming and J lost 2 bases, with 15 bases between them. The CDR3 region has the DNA TGTGCCAGCAGCGGCCACAGGGAGGACAACACTGAAGCTTTCTTT. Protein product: CASSGHREDNTEAFF. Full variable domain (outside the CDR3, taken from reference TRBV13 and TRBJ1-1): AAGVIQSPRHLIKEKRETATLKCYPIPRHDTVYWYQQGPGQDPQFLISFYEKMQSDKGSIPDRFSAQQFSDYHSELNMSSLELGDSALYFCASSGHREDNTEAFFGQGTRLTVV.

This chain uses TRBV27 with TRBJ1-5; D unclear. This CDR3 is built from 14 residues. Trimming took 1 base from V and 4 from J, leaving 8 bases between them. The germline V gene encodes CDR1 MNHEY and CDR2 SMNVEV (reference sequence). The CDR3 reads CASSLFGPNQPQHF. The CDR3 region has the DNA TGTGCCAGCAGTTTATTCGGGCCGAATCAGCCCCAGCATTTT.

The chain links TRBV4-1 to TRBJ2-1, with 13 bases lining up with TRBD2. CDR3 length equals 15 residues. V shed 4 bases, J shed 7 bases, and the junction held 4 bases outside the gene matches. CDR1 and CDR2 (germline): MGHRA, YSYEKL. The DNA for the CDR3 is TGCGCCAGCAGCCCGGGACTAGCGGGAAAAAATGAGCAGTTCTTC. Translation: CASSPGLAGKNEQFF.

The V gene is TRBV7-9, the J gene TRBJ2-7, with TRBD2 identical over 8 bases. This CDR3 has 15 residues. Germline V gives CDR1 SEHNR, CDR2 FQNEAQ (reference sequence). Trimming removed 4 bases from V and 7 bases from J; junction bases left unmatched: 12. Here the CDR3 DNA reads TGTGCCAGCAGCTCCCCCTCAGCGGGAGTGGGAGAGCAGTACTTC. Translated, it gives CASSSPSAGVGEQYF.

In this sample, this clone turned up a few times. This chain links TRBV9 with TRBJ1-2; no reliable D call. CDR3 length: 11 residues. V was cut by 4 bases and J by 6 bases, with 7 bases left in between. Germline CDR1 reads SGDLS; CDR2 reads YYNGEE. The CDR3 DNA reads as TGTGCCAGCAGCTCCCAGGATGGCTACACCTTC. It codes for CASSSQDGYTF.

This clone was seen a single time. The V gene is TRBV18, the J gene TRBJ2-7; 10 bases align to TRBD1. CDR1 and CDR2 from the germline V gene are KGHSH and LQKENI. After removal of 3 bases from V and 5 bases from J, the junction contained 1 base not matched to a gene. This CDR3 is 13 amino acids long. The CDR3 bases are TGTGCCAGCTCACCGACAGGGGGCCACGAGCAGTACTTC. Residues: CASSPTGGHEQYF.

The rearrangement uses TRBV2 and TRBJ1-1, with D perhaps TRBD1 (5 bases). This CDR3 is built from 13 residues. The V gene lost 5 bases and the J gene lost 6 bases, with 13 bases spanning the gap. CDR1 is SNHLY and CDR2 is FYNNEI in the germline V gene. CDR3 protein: CASSSWGNAEAFF. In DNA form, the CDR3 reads TGTGCCAGCAGTAGTTGGGGCAACGCTGAAGCTTTCTTT.

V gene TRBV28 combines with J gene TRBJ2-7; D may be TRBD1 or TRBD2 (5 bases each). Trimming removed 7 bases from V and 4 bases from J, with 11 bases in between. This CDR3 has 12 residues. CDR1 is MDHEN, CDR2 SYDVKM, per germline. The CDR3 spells CASTDEGYEQYF. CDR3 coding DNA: TGTGCCAGCACCGATGAGGGGTACGAGCAGTACTTC.

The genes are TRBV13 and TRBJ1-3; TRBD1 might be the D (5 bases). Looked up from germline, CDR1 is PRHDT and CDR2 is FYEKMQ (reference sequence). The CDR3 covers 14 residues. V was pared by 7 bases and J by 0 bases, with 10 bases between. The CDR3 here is CASTFGGSGNTIYF. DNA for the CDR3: TGTGCCAGCACCTTCGGGGGCTCTGGAAACACCATATATTTT. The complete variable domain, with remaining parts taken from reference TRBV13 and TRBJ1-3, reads AAGVIQSPRHLIKEKRETATLKCYPIPRHDTVYWYQQGPGQDPQFLISFYEKMQSDKGSIPDRFSAQQFSDYHSELNMSSLELGDSALYFCASTFGGSGNTIYFGEGSWLTVV.

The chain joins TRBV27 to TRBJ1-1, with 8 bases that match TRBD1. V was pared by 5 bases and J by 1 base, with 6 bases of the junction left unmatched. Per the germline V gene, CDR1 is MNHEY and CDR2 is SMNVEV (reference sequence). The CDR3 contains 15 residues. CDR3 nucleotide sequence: TGTGCCAGCAGTGTCTCCGGGACAGGGAACACTGAAGCTTTCTTT. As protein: CASSVSGTGNTEAFF.

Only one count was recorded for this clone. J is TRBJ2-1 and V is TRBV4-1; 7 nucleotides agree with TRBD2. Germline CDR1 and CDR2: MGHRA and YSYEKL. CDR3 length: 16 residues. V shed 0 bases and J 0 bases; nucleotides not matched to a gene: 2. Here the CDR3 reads CASSQEGGSSYNEQFF. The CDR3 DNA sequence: TGCGCCAGCAGCCAAGAAGGCGGGAGCTCCTACAATGAGCAGTTCTTC.

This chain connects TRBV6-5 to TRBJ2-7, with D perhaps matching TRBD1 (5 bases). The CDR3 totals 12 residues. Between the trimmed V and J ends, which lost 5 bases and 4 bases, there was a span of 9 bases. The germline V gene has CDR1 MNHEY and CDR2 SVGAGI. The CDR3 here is CASSKDTYEQYF. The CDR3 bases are TGTGCCAGCAGTAAGGACACTTACGAGCAGTACTTC.

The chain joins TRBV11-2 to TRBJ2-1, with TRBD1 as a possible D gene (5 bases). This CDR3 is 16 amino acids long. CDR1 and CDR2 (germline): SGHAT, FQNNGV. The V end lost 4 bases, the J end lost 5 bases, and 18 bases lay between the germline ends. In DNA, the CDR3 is TGTGCCAGCAGCTCACCCGCAGGGTCGGCTGACAATGAGCAGTTCTTC. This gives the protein CASSSPAGSADNEQFF.

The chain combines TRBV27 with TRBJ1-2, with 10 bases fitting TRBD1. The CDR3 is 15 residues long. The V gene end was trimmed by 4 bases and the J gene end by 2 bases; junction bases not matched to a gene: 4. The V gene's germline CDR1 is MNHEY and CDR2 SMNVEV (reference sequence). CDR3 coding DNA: TGTGCCAGCAGTTACCTGGGACAGGGGAACTATGGCTACACCTTC. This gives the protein CASSYLGQGNYGYTF.

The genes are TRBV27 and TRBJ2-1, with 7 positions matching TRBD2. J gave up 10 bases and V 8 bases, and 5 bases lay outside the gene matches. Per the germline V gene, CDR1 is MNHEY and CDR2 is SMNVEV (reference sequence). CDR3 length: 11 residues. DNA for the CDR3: TGTGCCAGCGGTAAGCGGGAAGAGCAGTTCTTC. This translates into CASGKREEQFF.

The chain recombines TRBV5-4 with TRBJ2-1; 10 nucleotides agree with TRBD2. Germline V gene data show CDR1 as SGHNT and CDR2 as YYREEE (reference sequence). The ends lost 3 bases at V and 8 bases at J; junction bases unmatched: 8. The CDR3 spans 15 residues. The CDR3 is CASSSPGLAPHEQFF. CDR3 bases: TGTGCCAGCAGCTCCCCGGGACTAGCGCCCCATGAGCAGTTCTTC.

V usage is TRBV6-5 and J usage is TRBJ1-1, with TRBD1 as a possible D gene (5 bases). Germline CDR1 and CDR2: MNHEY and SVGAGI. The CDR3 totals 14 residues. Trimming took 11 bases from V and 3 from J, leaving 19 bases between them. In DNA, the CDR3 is TGTGCCTCCCTCCGGGGAGGGACGGACACTGAAGCTTTCTTT. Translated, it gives CASLRGGTDTEAFF.

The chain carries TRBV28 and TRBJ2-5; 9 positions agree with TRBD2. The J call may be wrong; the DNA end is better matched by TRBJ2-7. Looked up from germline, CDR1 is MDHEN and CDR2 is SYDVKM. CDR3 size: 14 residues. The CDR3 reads CASSTPSGVGEQYF. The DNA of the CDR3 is TGTGCCAGCAGTACCCCTAGCGGGGTGGGCGAGCAGTACTTC.

CDR3 coding DNA: TGTGCCAGCAGCTCGGGACTAGCGGGAGTCTCTTGGTCCGGGGAGCTGTTTTTT. Protein: CASSSGLAGVSWSGELFF. The rearrangement links TRBV5-6 to TRBJ2-2; the match to TRBD2 covers 14 bases. The CDR3 runs to 18 residues. V was clipped by 3 bases and J by 6 bases; unmatched bases: 10. Germline loops: CDR1 SGHDT, CDR2 YYEEEE.

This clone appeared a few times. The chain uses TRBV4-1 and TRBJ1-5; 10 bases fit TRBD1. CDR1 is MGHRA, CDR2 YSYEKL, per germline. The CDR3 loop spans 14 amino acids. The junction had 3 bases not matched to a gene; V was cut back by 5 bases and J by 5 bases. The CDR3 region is CASSMGTGDQPQHF. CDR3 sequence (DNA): TGCGCCAGCAGCATGGGGACAGGGGATCAGCCCCAGCATTTT.

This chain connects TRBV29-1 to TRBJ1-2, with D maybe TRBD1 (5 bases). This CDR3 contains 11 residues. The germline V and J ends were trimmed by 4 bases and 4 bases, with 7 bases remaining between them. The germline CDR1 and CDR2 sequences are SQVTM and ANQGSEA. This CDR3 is CSVGQSYGYTF. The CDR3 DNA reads TGCAGCGTTGGACAGTCCTATGGCTACACCTTC.

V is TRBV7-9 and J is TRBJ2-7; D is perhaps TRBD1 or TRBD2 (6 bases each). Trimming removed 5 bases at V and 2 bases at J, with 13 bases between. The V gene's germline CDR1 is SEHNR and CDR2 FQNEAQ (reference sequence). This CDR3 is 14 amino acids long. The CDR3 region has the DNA TGTGCCAGCAGCCCATGGGGGGCGGCCTACGAGCAGTACTTC. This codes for CASSPWGAAYEQYF.

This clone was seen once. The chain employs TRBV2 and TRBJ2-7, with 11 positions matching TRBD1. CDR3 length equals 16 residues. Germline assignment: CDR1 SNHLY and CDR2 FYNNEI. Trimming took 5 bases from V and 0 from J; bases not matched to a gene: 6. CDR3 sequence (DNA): TGTGCCAGCAGTACCCGGGACAGGGGGAGCTCCTACGAGCAGTACTTC. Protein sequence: CASSTRDRGSSYEQYF. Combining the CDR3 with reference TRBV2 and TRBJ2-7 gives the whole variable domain EPEVTQTPSHQVTQMGQEVILRCVPISNHLYFYWYRQILGQKVEFLVSFYNNEISEKSEIFDDQFSVERPDGSNFTLKIRSTKLEDSAMYFCASSTRDRGSSYEQYFGPGTRLTVT.

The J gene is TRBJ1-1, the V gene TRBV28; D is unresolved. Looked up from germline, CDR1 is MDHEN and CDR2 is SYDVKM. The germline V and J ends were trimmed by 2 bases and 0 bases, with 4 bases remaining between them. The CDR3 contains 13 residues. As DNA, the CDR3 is TGTGCCAGCAGTTTAAAGATGAACACTGAAGCTTTCTTT. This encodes CASSLKMNTEAFF.